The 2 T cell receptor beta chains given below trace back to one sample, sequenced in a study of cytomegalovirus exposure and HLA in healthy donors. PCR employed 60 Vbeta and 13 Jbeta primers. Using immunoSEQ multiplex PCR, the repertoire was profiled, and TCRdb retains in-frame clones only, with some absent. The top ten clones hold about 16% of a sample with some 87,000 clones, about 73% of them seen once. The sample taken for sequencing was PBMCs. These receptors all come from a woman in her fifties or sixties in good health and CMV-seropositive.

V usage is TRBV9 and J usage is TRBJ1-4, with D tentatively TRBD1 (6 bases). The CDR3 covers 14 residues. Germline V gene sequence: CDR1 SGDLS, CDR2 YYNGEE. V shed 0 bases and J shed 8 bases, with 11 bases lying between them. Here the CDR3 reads CASSVDRDGEKLFF. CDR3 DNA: TGTGCCAGCAGCGTAGACAGGGATGGGGAAAAACTGTTTTTT.

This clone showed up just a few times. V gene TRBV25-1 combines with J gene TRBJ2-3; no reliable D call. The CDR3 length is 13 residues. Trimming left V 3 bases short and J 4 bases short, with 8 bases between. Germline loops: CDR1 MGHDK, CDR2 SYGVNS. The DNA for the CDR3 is TGTGCCAGCAGTGACACTGTGGCAGATACGCAGTATTTT. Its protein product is CASSDTVADTQYF.